Sequencing of this T cell receptor (beta chain) was carried out in a study of T cells in localized non-small cell lung cancer. Only in-frame clones appear in the TCRdb table, and some are missing; sequencing was by immunoSEQ multiplex PCR. The table has about 33,000 clones, just over 85% seen once. The material sequenced was peripheral blood, taken before any cancer treatment. This sequence originates from a male donor older than 55 with stage III lung adenocarcinoma.

The CDR3 coding sequence is TGTGCCAGGAGTAAGACAGGGGAATCACCCCTCCACTTT. Its translation: CARSKTGESPLHF. This chain links TRBV21-1 with TRBJ1-6; TRBD1 was called by the table and not checked on the DNA. TRBV21-1 is classified as a pseudogene. The length of the CDR3 is 13 residues.